The 14 T cell receptor beta chains reported below all come from one sample, sequenced in a study of T cells in Graves' hyperthyroidism and ophthalmopathy. Researchers took RNA transcripts and amplified the TCR beta CDR3 regions from them. First-round RT-PCR of the TCR CDR3 relied on the HTBI primer set. Each CDR3 protein gets one entry after TCRdb re-called the multiplex PCR reads with MiXCR. The table has hundreds of thousands of distinct CDR3 sequences, more than 14% seen once. The sample consisted of blood. These receptors all come from a woman between 50 and 59 years old with Graves' ophthalmopathy.

The sample holds many counts of this clonotype. This chain connects TRBV5-1 to TRBJ2-7; D is unclear. Germline values: CDR1 SGHRS, CDR2 YFSETQ. With 0 bases removed from V and 4 bases from J, the gap between germline ends came to 20 bases. The CDR3 totals 17 residues. The CDR3 DNA follows: TGCGCCAGCAGCTTGGCTTATCCCTCTCTATCCCGGTACGAGCAGTACTTC. Its protein is CASSLAYPSLSRYEQYF.

The V gene is TRBV4-3, the J gene TRBJ2-7; perhaps TRBD2 as D (6 bases). CDR3 length: 15 amino acids. The V end was cut by 0 bases, the J end by 4 bases, with 13 bases between. Germline V gene data show CDR1 as LGHNA and CDR2 as YSLEER. The CDR3 coding sequence is TGCGCCAGCAGCCAAGATCGGGACGCGGGGTACGAGCAGTACTTC. It encodes CASSQDRDAGYEQYF.

This clonotype was picked up many times. This rearrangement joins TRBV2 to TRBJ2-7, with TRBD1 matching over 10 bases. CDR1 and CDR2 from the germline V gene are SNHLY and FYNNEI. The CDR3 contains 13 residues. J lost 9 bases, V lost 4 bases, and 6 bases had no gene match. DNA of the CDR3: TGTGCCAGCAGTGGGGACAGGGGTATTGGGCAGTACTTC. As protein: CASSGDRGIGQYF. Complete variable domain (other parts from reference TRBV2 and TRBJ2-7): EPEVTQTPSHQVTQMGQEVILRCVPISNHLYFYWYRQILGQKVEFLVSFYNNEISEKSEIFDDQFSVERPDGSNFTLKIRSTKLEDSAMYFCASSGDRGIGQYFGPGTRLTVT.

This clonotype was seen repeatedly, ten times or more. The J gene is TRBJ2-3, the V gene TRBV12-3 or TRBV12-4; D is uncertain. The CDR3 runs to 14 residues. V lost 8 bases, J lost 0 bases, and 12 bases lay in between. CDR3 region: CASGRALSTDTQYF. In nucleotides, the CDR3 is TGTGCCAGCGGAAGGGCACTCAGCACAGATACGCAGTATTTT.

Comment on this clonotype: Since a much larger clone is just one base distant, this may be a read error. V and J are TRBV7-2 and TRBJ2-5, with 9 bases that match TRBD2. CDR1 and CDR2 from the germline V gene are SGHTA and FQGNSA. This CDR3 comprises 15 residues. Written as DNA, the CDR3 is TGTGCCACCAGCACCAGAGCGGGAGGTGGGGAGACCCAGTACTTC. This translates into CATSTRAGGGETQYF.

This clonotype was seen more than once but under ten times. V usage is TRBV20-1 and J usage is TRBJ2-1, with D tentatively TRBD2 (5 bases). The ends were cut back, 3 bases at V and 0 bases at J, with 12 bases in the middle. CDR1 is DFQATT, CDR2 SNEGSKA, per germline (reference sequence). This CDR3 is built from 15 residues. CDR3 bases: TGCAGTGCTAGCGGGAAAATGAGCTCCTACAATGAGCAGTTCTTC. It translates to CSASGKMSSYNEQFF.

This clonotype was observed a handful of times. The CDR3 DNA follows: TGTGCCAGCAGCTTAGGGGCCGGGACCCGACCAAGTTACGGGGAGCTGTTTTTT. Protein product: CASSLGAGTRPSYGELFF. The genes are TRBV11-2 and TRBJ2-2; D tentatively reads TRBD1 or TRBD2 (5 bases each). Germline V CDR1 and CDR2: SGHAT, FQNNGV. The CDR3 is 18 amino acids. Trimming removed 1 base from V and 7 bases from J, with 22 bases in between.

The chain combines TRBV27 with TRBJ2-7, with a weak D call TRBD2 (6 bases). This CDR3 spans 13 amino acids. The germline V gene has CDR1 MNHEY and CDR2 SMNVEV (reference sequence). Deletions cut 3 bases from V and 6 bases from J, with 12 bases between. CDR3 in amino acids: CASSFGLGGEQYF. The CDR3 DNA follows: TGTGCCAGCAGTTTCGGCCTCGGGGGCGAGCAGTACTTC.

The J gene is TRBJ2-1, the V gene TRBV5-4, with 15 positions matching TRBD2. Germline CDR1 and CDR2: SGHNT and YYREEE (reference sequence). The trim removed 4 bases at V and 7 bases at J, leaving 6 bases unmatched. CDR3 size: 16 residues. CDR3 sequence reads: CASSHGTSGRWNEQFF. CDR3 nucleotides: TGTGCCAGCAGCCACGGGACTAGCGGGAGGTGGAATGAGCAGTTCTTC.

This clonotype was found many times. The rearrangement links TRBV5-1 to TRBJ2-7, with TRBD1 matching over 9 bases. CDR3 length equals 14 residues. Germline V gene data show CDR1 as SGHRS and CDR2 as YFSETQ. Unmatched junction bases numbered 7, after V lost 7 bases and J lost 2 bases. This CDR3 is CASDPGQGTYEQYF. The CDR3 DNA is TGCGCCAGCGATCCGGGACAGGGTACCTACGAGCAGTACTTC.

This chain uses TRBV28 with TRBJ2-3; 9 bases match TRBD2. Germline CDR1 reads MDHEN; CDR2 reads SYDVKM. Unmatched junction bases numbered 13, after V lost 7 bases and J lost 2 bases. The CDR3 has 17 amino acids. The CDR3 DNA follows: TGTGCCAGCAAGGGGTTCGGACTAGCGCAGGACACAGATACGCAGTATTTT. Translating gives CASKGFGLAQDTDTQYF. Looking up the rest from reference TRBV28 and TRBJ2-3 gives the full variable domain: DVKVTQSSRYLVKRTGEKVFLECVQDMDHENMFWYRQDPGLGLRLIYFSYDVKMKEKGDIPEGYSVSREKKERFSLILESASTNQTSMYLCASKGFGLAQDTDTQYFGPGTRLTVL.

The chain carries TRBV15 and TRBJ2-4, with 11 bases identical to TRBD2. This CDR3 is built from 17 residues. Germline CDR1 and CDR2: LNHNV and YYDKDF (reference sequence). V shed 2 bases and J 2 bases; nucleotides not matched to a gene: 5. CDR3 residues: CATSRIAGGTTKNIQYF. DNA of the CDR3: TGTGCCACCAGCAGAATAGCGGGAGGGACAACCAAAAACATTCAGTACTTC. Full variable domain (outside the CDR3, taken from reference TRBV15 and TRBJ2-4): DAMVIQNPRYQVTQFGKPVTLSCSQTLNHNVMYWYQQKSSQAPKLLFHYYDKDFNNEADTPDNFQSRRPNTSFCFLDIRSPGLGDTAMYLCATSRIAGGTTKNIQYFGAGTRLSVL.

This clonotype was counted ten times or more. This chain connects TRBV7-2 to TRBJ1-5; D is unresolved. V gave up 3 bases and J gave up 5 bases, with 5 bases separating them. The CDR3 contains 12 residues. Germline CDR1 SGHTA, CDR2 FQGNSA. Written as DNA, the CDR3 is TGTGCCAGCAGCTTGCTGCATCAGCCCCAGCATTTT. The encoded protein is CASSLLHQPQHF.

This clonotype was detected many times. This chain uses TRBV28 with TRBJ2-5; no clear D gene. The CDR3 is made up of 13 amino acids. The V end lost 2 bases, the J end lost 4 bases, and 8 bases lay between the germline ends. Germline CDR1 is MDHEN and CDR2 is SYDVKM. The CDR3 here is CASSLHTVETQYF. As DNA, the CDR3 is TGTGCCAGCAGTTTACATACAGTAGAGACCCAGTACTTC. Drawing the rest from reference TRBV28 and TRBJ2-5, the complete variable domain is DVKVTQSSRYLVKRTGEKVFLECVQDMDHENMFWYRQDPGLGLRLIYFSYDVKMKEKGDIPEGYSVSREKKERFSLILESASTNQTSMYLCASSLHTVETQYFGPGTRLLVL.